The 16 T cell receptor beta chains in this list originate from one sample, sequenced in a study of T cells in Graves' hyperthyroidism and ophthalmopathy. From RNA transcripts, TCR beta CDR3 regions were amplified. A first-round RT-PCR of the TCR CDR3 used the HTBI primer set. TCRdb independently ran MiXCR on the multiplex PCR reads; one entry per CDR3 protein. The data show over 350,000 distinct CDR3 sequences, about 14% seen once. Sequencing input: blood. The source of these receptors is a man aged 18 to 30 with Graves' ophthalmopathy.

This rearrangement joins TRBV10-1 to TRBJ2-1; D perhaps matches TRBD1 (5 bases). The CDR3 loop spans 13 amino acids. Trimming removed 6 bases at V and 10 bases at J, with 16 bases between. Germline assignment: CDR1 WNHNN and CDR2 SYGVQD (reference sequence). CDR3 nucleotide sequence: TGCGCCAGCAGACTGACAGTCGTTGGCGAGCAGTTCTTC. As protein: CASRLTVVGEQFF.

This clonotype was counted at least ten times. V is TRBV27 and J is TRBJ2-1, with a possible D match to TRBD2 (6 bases). CDR1 and CDR2 from the germline V gene are MNHEY and SMNVEV (reference sequence). The length of the CDR3 is 15 residues. V lost 6 bases to trimming and J lost 10 bases, with 22 bases between them. The CDR3 is CASSNNRDARGEQFF. In DNA, the CDR3 is TGTGCCAGCAGCAACAATAGGGACGCCCGGGGGGAGCAGTTCTTC.

In regard to this clonotype: A much larger clone differs by one base, so this may be a read error. The conserved phenylalanine or tryptophan normally closing the CDR3 is absent here, so this likely arose from a read error. This chain links TRBV5-1 with TRBJ2-7; the match to TRBD2 covers 12 bases. From germline, CDR1 is SGHRS and CDR2 YFSETQ. Trimming at V came to 4 bases and at J to 0 bases, leaving 11 bases not matched to a gene. The CDR3 totals 18 residues. The CDR3 nucleotides are TGCGCCAGCAGCCCGGGACTAGCGGGTTCGCTAAGCTCCTACGAGCAGTACCTC. It codes for CASSPGLAGSLSSYEQYL.

This clonotype was seen ten or more times. J is TRBJ2-5 and V is TRBV18, with D unresolved. V was shortened by 0 bases and J by 5 bases, with 10 bases between the two germline ends. Germline V lookup: CDR1 KGHSH, CDR2 LQKENI. The CDR3 runs 14 residues. The CDR3: CASSPPPGSETQYF. CDR3 coding DNA: TGTGCCAGCTCACCACCGCCTGGTTCGGAGACCCAGTACTTC.

The chain joins TRBV19 to TRBJ1-1; D gene ambiguous. Per germline, CDR1 LNHDA and CDR2 SQIVND (reference sequence). Between the trimmed V and J ends, which lost 7 bases and 4 bases, there was a span of 10 bases. The CDR3 has 12 amino acids. Here the CDR3 DNA reads TGTGCCAGTAAGCACTCTGGCACTGAAGCTTTCTTT. Its protein product is CASKHSGTEAFF.

This clonotype was counted between two and nine times. This sequence joins TRBV29-1 and TRBJ2-1; 9 nucleotides line up with TRBD2. The CDR3 has 18 residues. CDR1 SQVTM and CDR2 ANQGSEA come from the germline V gene. Unmatched junction bases numbered 22, after V lost 7 bases and J lost 6 bases. CDR3 residues: CSGYGGQVAGARGNEQFF. The CDR3 DNA sequence: TGCAGCGGGTACGGGGGGCAGGTAGCGGGGGCCCGGGGCAATGAGCAGTTCTTC.

This chain joins TRBV12-3 or TRBV12-4 and TRBJ2-2; weak D call: TRBD1 (6 bases). The CDR3 is 13 residues long. The ends were cut back, 10 bases at V and 1 base at J, with 10 bases in the middle. The CDR3 region has the DNA TGTGCCACCATCAGGGGGAACACCGGGGAGCTGTTTTTT. Translation: CATIRGNTGELFF.

This clonotype was observed a handful of times. This rearrangement joins TRBV5-5 to TRBJ2-1; 10 bases match TRBD2. V lost 4 bases and J lost 6; bases outside the gene matches: 4. Germline V lookup: CDR1 SGHKS, CDR2 YYEKEE (reference sequence). This CDR3 contains 14 residues. The CDR3 loop is CASSRSGGCNEQFF. The DNA of the CDR3 is TGTGCCAGCAGCCGTAGCGGGGGGTGCAATGAGCAGTTCTTC.

This clonotype was observed at least ten times. The rearrangement links TRBV20-1 to TRBJ2-5; D is unclear. CDR1 DFQATT and CDR2 SNEGSKA come from the germline V gene (reference sequence). This CDR3 spans 11 amino acids. V was shortened by 6 bases and J by 2 bases, with 7 bases between the two germline ends. The DNA of the CDR3 is TGCAGTGCCGAACCACAAGAGACCCAGTACTTC. Its translation: CSAEPQETQYF.

The V call is TRBV24-1, the J call TRBJ1-5, with D possibly matching TRBD1 (5 bases). The CDR3 covers 13 residues. V was pared by 2 bases and J by 9 bases, with 10 bases between. CDR1 KGHDR and CDR2 SFDVKD come from the germline V gene. This CDR3 is CATSDWGRGPQHF. As DNA, the CDR3 is TGTGCCACCAGTGATTGGGGGAGAGGGCCCCAGCATTTT.

Ten or more counts support this clonotype. This chain joins TRBV7-9 and TRBJ1-2; a possible D gene is TRBD1 (6 bases). The CDR3 consists of 15 residues. Germline CDR1 and CDR2: SEHNR and FQNEAQ (reference sequence). V gave up 3 bases and J gave up 5 bases, with 16 bases separating them. CDR3 nucleotide sequence: TGTGCCAGCAGCTTTTCCACAGGGAGGTCATATGGCTACACCTTC. Its translation: CASSFSTGRSYGYTF.

This clonotype was seen at least ten times. The CDR3 nucleotides read TGTGCCAGCAGCTTAGATGGCGACAGCGGGGAGCTGTTTTTT. This sequence encodes CASSLDGDSGELFF. The V and J genes are TRBV11-2 and TRBJ2-2; a weak D match, TRBD1 (5 bases). The CDR3 spans 14 residues. V lost 0 bases and J lost 7, with 9 bases in between. Germline lookup yields CDR1 SGHAT and CDR2 FQNNGV.

This sequence joins TRBV12-3 or TRBV12-4 and TRBJ2-2; a possible D gene is TRBD2 (5 bases). This CDR3 comprises 14 residues. Trimming cost V 2 bases and J 6 bases, with 10 bases left between them. In nucleotides, the CDR3 is TGTGCCAGCAGTTTATATCCTAGCTCCGGGGAGCTGTTTTTT. Its translation: CASSLYPSSGELFF.

The sample holds many counts of this clonotype. The chain is built from TRBV30 and TRBJ2-1, with D possibly called TRBD1 or TRBD2 (5 bases each). From germline, CDR1 is GTSNPN and CDR2 SVGIG (reference sequence). The CDR3 contains 14 residues. The V gene lost 4 bases and the J gene lost 7 bases, with 17 bases spanning the gap. In nucleotides, the CDR3 is TGTGCCTGGAAGGGCTGGGGGAAATTGAATGAGCAGTTCTTC. Its translation is CAWKGWGKLNEQFF.

In this sample, this clonotype turned up a few times. J is TRBJ1-3 and V is TRBV27; a weak D match, TRBD1 (5 bases). Trimming took 0 bases from V and 2 from J, leaving 8 bases between them. The CDR3 is made up of 15 amino acids. Germline lookup yields CDR1 MNHEY and CDR2 SMNVEV (reference sequence). The CDR3 sequence is CASSLSRGPGNTIYF. The CDR3 DNA is TGTGCCAGCAGTTTATCGAGGGGCCCTGGAAACACCATATATTTT.

This clonotype was observed a handful of times. The chain is built from TRBV7-6 and TRBJ2-5, with 9 bases fitting TRBD2. From germline, CDR1 is SGHVS and CDR2 FNYEAQ. The CDR3 is 17 amino acids. V shed 1 base and J 1 base; nucleotides not matched to a gene: 7. The CDR3 bases are TGTGCCAGCAGCTTAGGGGTGCGGGAGGGAGGCCAAGAGACCCAGTACTTC. Encoded protein: CASSLGVREGGQETQYF. The variable domain in full, completed from reference TRBV7-6 and TRBJ2-5, reads GAGVSQSPRYKVTKRGQDVALRCDPISGHVSLYWYRQALGQGPEFLTYFNYEAQQDKSGLPNDRFSAERPEGSISTLTIQRTEQRDSAMYRCASSLGVREGGQETQYFGPGTRLLVL.